Sequencing of this TCR beta chain was carried out in a study of control samples from healthy donors and cancer patients. The table came from immunoSEQ multiplex PCR; TCRdb's copy has only in-frame clones and leaves some out. The sample shows some 150,000 clones, approximately 94% of them seen only once. The CDR3 length is 16 residues. Deletions cut 1 base from V and 0 bases from J, with 10 bases between. In germline, CDR1 is SGHTA, CDR2 FQGNSA. The sequence came from a man aged 55 to 70 with colorectal cancer. The specimen sequenced was PBMCs. The V and J genes are TRBV7-2 and TRBJ1-3, with D unclear. CDR3 coding DNA: TGTGCCAGCAGCTTAGTACCAGGCAACTCTGGAAACACCATATATTTT. It encodes CASSLVPGNSGNTIYF.